Presented here are 20 T cell receptor beta chains from one specimen sequenced in a study of cytomegalovirus exposure and HLA in healthy donors. The PCR was carried out with 60 Vbeta primers and 13 Jbeta primers. Some clones are missing from TCRdb's copy, which holds only in-frame ones; the method was immunoSEQ multiplex PCR. The repertoire holds roughly 120,000 clones, with just over 15% as singletons. Material: PBMCs. All receptors derive from a woman aged 18-29 years in good health and CMV-seronegative.

This clone has only a few counts. The J gene is TRBJ1-6, the V gene TRBV29-1; D perhaps matches TRBD1 (5 bases). With 5 bases removed from V and 7 bases from J, the gap between germline ends came to 12 bases. This CDR3 contains 13 residues. CDR1 and CDR2 (germline): SQVTM, ANQGSEA. The CDR3 loop reads CSVSGTGNSPLHF. The CDR3 DNA reads as TGCAGCGTTTCCGGGACTGGCAATTCACCCCTCCACTTT.

The V and J genes are TRBV4-2 and TRBJ2-3; possibly TRBD2 for D (6 bases). This CDR3 region has 16 residues. Deletions cut 1 base from V and 0 bases from J, with 11 bases between. Germline CDR1 reads LGHNA; CDR2 reads YNFKEQ. CDR3 residues: CASSQVGDSSTDTQYF. The CDR3, as DNA: TGTGCCAGCAGCCAAGTTGGGGACTCTAGCACAGATACGCAGTATTTT.

The rearrangement uses TRBV9 and TRBJ1-2; perhaps TRBD1 as D (5 bases). V dropped 0 bases and J dropped 8 bases, with 11 bases sitting between them. The CDR3 sequence is 13 residues long. Germline loops: CDR1 SGDLS, CDR2 YYNGEE. CDR3 protein: CASSVGDSSGYTF. For the CDR3, the DNA is TGTGCCAGCAGCGTAGGAGACAGCTCGGGCTACACCTTC.

This chain connects TRBV7-9 to TRBJ2-5; possible D gene TRBD2, 6 bases. The germline V gene encodes CDR1 SEHNR and CDR2 FQNEAQ (reference sequence). This CDR3 contains 14 residues. V lost 4 bases and J lost 5, with 14 bases in between. CDR3 region: CASSSHGGPETQYF. DNA for the CDR3: TGTGCCAGCAGCTCCCACGGGGGTCCGGAGACCCAGTACTTC.

The rearrangement joins TRBV6-5 to TRBJ1-5; D call uncertain. Deletions cut 6 bases from V and 1 base from J, with 10 bases between. Germline values: CDR1 MNHEY, CDR2 SVGAGI. The CDR3 is 14 residues long. CDR3 bases: TGTGCCAGCAGCATCGGGAGGAGCAATCAGCCCCAGCATTTT. This codes for CASSIGRSNQPQHF.

This chain links TRBV9 with TRBJ1-2, with a weak D call TRBD1 (6 bases). Germline assignment: CDR1 SGDLS and CDR2 YYNGEE. The CDR3 consists of 13 residues. Trimming shortened V by 3 bases and J by 7 bases, and 13 bases separated the two germline ends. CDR3 amino acids: CASSAQGSGGYTF. For the CDR3, the DNA is TGTGCCAGCAGCGCGCAGGGGTCCGGTGGCTACACCTTC.

This sequence joins TRBV5-4 and TRBJ1-1; 9 bases agree with TRBD1. The CDR3 length is 15 residues. Germline loops: CDR1 SGHNT, CDR2 YYREEE (reference sequence). Trimming cost V 0 bases and J 4 bases; bases outside gene matches: 4. The CDR3 is CASSLDRGRFTEAFF. DNA of the CDR3: TGTGCCAGCAGCTTGGACAGGGGGCGGTTCACTGAAGCTTTCTTT.

The chain is built from TRBV30 and TRBJ1-6, with unresolved D. The CDR3 contains 13 residues. The V end lost 3 bases, the J end lost 6 bases, and 9 bases lay between the germline ends. Germline loops: CDR1 GTSNPN, CDR2 SVGIG (reference sequence). The CDR3, as DNA: TGTGCCTGGAGGGGTTCAGGTAATTCACCCCTCCACTTT. This codes for CAWRGSGNSPLHF.

The chain carries TRBV2 and TRBJ2-5; TRBD2 aligns across 13 bases. Germline CDR1 is SNHLY and CDR2 is FYNNEI. Losses at the gene ends were 4 bases for V and 11 bases for J; bases not matched to a gene: 10. This CDR3 is built from 15 residues. The CDR3 sequence is CASSVLAGGPSEQYF. DNA of the CDR3: TGTGCCAGCAGTGTACTAGCGGGGGGGCCGAGTGAGCAGTACTTC.

There are a few counts of this clone. The chain joins TRBV6-6 to TRBJ2-1, with D possibly TRBD1 on 6 matching bases. V was cut by 6 bases and J by 6 bases, with 15 bases left in between. Germline-derived CDR1 and CDR2 are MNHNY and SVGAGI (reference sequence). This CDR3 comprises 14 residues. As DNA, the CDR3 is TGTGCCAGCAGAACAGGGAGAGGGCTCAATGAGCAGTTCTTC. As protein: CASRTGRGLNEQFF.

In this sample, this clone turned up a few times. This chain uses TRBV30 with TRBJ1-1, with TRBD1 matching 7 bases. The CDR3 length is 12 residues. V was clipped by 4 bases and J by 2 bases; unmatched bases: 1. CDR1 and CDR2 (germline): GTSNPN, SVGIG (reference sequence). The CDR3 protein is CAWTGGNTEAFF. CDR3 DNA sequence: TGTGCCTGGACAGGGGGTAACACTGAAGCTTTCTTT. The entire variable domain, with the rest obtained from reference TRBV30 and TRBJ1-1, is as follows: SQTIHQWPATLVQPVGSPLSLECTVEGTSNPNLYWYRQAAGRGLQLLFYSVGIGQISSEVPQNLSASRPQDRQFILSSKKLLLSDSGFYLCAWTGGNTEAFFGQGTRLTVV.

This clone was counted between two and nine times. The chain employs TRBV27 and TRBJ1-1, with D maybe TRBD1 (5 bases). Germline CDR1 MNHEY, CDR2 SMNVEV (reference sequence). The CDR3 extends over 12 amino acids. V lost 4 bases and J 7 bases, leaving 10 bases between the germline ends. CDR3 in amino acids: CASSSPGLEAFF. The CDR3 region has the DNA TGTGCCAGCAGTTCGCCGGGACTTGAAGCTTTCTTT.

The J gene is TRBJ1-1, the V gene TRBV7-6; 7 bases align to TRBD1. The CDR3 runs 16 residues. The J segment lost 6 bases and the V segment lost 1 base, leaving 11 bases of the junction unmatched. CDR1 and CDR2 from the germline V gene are SGHVS and FNYEAQ. CDR3 coding DNA: TGTGCCAGCAGCTTAGAGGGGGCAGGGGATGGGTCTGAAGCTTTCTTT. Its translation is CASSLEGAGDGSEAFF.

The chain carries TRBV30 and TRBJ2-7; 9 bases line up with TRBD1. CDR3 size: 13 residues. Per the germline V gene, CDR1 is GTSNPN and CDR2 is SVGIG (reference sequence). V dropped 8 bases and J dropped 3; count of bases not matched to a gene: 8. CDR3 loop: CAASGTGYYEQYF. The CDR3 region has the DNA TGTGCCGCTTCAGGGACAGGGTACTACGAGCAGTACTTC.

This sequence joins TRBV10-3 and TRBJ2-1, with D hard to call. The V gene lost 5 bases and the J gene lost 5 bases, with 4 bases spanning the gap. The CDR3 is 11 amino acids. In germline, CDR1 is ENHRY, CDR2 SYGVKD. The CDR3 reads CAISPNNEQFF. DNA for the CDR3: TGTGCCATCAGTCCCAACAATGAGCAGTTCTTC.

This clone has a count of ten or more. The chain employs TRBV5-1 and TRBJ2-7; 8 bases are a match to TRBD1. This CDR3 region has 14 residues. Germline V gene data show CDR1 as SGHRS and CDR2 as YFSETQ. The junction had 6 bases not matched to a gene; V was cut back by 4 bases and J by 3 bases. The CDR3 DNA follows: TGCGCCAGCAGCCGGTCGGGACAGGACTACGAGCAGTACTTC. Translation gives CASSRSGQDYEQYF.

This clone has only a few counts. V usage is TRBV5-1 and J usage is TRBJ1-2; 10 bases agree with TRBD1. J lost 3 bases, V lost 4 bases, and 9 bases had no gene match. Germline CDR1 is SGHRS and CDR2 is YFSETQ. The CDR3 length is 16 residues. CDR3 amino acids: CASSPGGDRGDYGYTF. The CDR3 DNA is TGCGCCAGCAGCCCCGGGGGGGACAGGGGAGACTATGGCTACACCTTC. Supplemented by reference TRBV5-1 and TRBJ1-2, the full variable domain reads KAGVTQTPRYLIKTRGQQVTLSCSPISGHRSVSWYQQTPGQGLQFLFEYFSETQRNKGNFPGRFSGRQFSNSRSEMNVSTLELGDSALYLCASSPGGDRGDYGYTFGSGTRLTVV.

This rearrangement joins TRBV29-1 to TRBJ2-1; 9 bases fit TRBD2. The CDR3 extends over 13 amino acids. Germline CDR1 SQVTM, CDR2 ANQGSEA. J gave up 5 bases and V 7 bases, and 6 bases lay outside the gene matches. The CDR3, as DNA: TGCAGCGGCGGGGGGGGTACTAACAATGAGCAGTTCTTC. It is translated as CSGGGGTNNEQFF.

This clone was counted only a few times. Its ends do not fully match the called genes, so a read error is possible. The chain joins TRBV25-1 to TRBJ2-3, with 12 nucleotides matching TRBD2. Germline V gene sequence: CDR1 MGHDK, CDR2 SYGVNS. The CDR3 is 16 amino acids. The CDR3, as DNA: TGTGCCAGCAGTGAATTTAGGTCTAGCGGGGGGGTTCCGTTGGATTTT. The encoded protein is CASSEFRSSGGVPLDF.

The chain combines TRBV19 with TRBJ1-4; no firm D call. CDR3 length equals 14 residues. Germline CDR1 and CDR2: LNHDA and SQIVND (reference sequence). V was clipped by 10 bases and J by 5 bases, with 17 bases between them. CDR3 protein: CATRKGGSNEKLFF. For the CDR3, the DNA is TGTGCCACCCGAAAGGGAGGTTCCAATGAAAAACTGTTTTTT.